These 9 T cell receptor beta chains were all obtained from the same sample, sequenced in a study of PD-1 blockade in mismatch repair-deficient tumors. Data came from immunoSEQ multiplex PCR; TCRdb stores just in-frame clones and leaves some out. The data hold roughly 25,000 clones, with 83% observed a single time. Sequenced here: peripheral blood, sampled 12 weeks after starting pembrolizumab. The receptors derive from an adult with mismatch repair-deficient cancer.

CDR3 region: CASSLGRGYEQYF. The CDR3, as DNA: TGTGCCAGCAGCTTAGGCCGAGGCTACGAGCAGTACTTC. The rearrangement uses TRBV13 and TRBJ2-7; no clear D gene. The germline CDR1 and CDR2 sequences are PRHDT and FYEKMQ (reference sequence). This CDR3 spans 13 amino acids. V lost 0 bases to trimming and J lost 3 bases, with 6 bases between them.

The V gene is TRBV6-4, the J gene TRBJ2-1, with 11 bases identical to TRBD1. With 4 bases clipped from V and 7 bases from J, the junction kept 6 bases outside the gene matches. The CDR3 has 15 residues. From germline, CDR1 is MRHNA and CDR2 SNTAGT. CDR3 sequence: CASSASGTGGNEQFF. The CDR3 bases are TGTGCCAGCAGTGCTAGCGGGACAGGGGGAAATGAGCAGTTCTTC.

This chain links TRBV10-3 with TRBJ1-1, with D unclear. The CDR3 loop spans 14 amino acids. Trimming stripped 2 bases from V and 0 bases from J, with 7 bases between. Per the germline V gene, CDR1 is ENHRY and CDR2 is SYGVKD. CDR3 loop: CAISERVMNTEAFF. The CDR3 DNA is TGTGCCATCAGTGAGAGGGTCATGAACACTGAAGCTTTCTTT.

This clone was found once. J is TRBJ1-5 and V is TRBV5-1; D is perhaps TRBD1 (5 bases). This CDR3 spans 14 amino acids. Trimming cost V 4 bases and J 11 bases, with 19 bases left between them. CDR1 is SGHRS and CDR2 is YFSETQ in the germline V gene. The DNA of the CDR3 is TGCGCCAGCAGCCTGACGGGGCCTTCCGAAGCCCAGCATTTT. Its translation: CASSLTGPSEAQHF.

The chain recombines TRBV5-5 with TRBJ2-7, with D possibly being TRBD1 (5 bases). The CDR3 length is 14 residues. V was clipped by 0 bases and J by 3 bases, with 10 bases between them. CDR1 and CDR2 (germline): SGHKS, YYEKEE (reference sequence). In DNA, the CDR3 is TGTGCCAGCAGCTTGGGACAGTCCCGCTACGAGCAGTACTTC. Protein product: CASSLGQSRYEQYF.

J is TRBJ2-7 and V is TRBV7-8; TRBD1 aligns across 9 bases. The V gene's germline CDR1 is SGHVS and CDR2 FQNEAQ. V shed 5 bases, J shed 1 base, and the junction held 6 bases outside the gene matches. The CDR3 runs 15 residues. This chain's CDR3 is CASSRLTGGSYEQYF. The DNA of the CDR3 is TGTGCCAGCAGCCGCCTGACAGGGGGGTCCTACGAGCAGTACTTC.

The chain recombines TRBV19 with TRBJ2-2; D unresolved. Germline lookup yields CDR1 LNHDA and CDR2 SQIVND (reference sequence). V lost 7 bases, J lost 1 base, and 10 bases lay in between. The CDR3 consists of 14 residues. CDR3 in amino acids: CASKNSLNTGELFF. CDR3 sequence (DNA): TGTGCCAGTAAAAACAGCCTGAACACCGGGGAGCTGTTTTTT.

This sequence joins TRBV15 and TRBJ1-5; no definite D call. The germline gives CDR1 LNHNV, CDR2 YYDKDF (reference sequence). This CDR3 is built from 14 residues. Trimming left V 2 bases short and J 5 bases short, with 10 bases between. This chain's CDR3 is CATSRKGSYQPQHF. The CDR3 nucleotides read TGTGCCACCAGCAGAAAAGGGAGCTATCAGCCCCAGCATTTT.

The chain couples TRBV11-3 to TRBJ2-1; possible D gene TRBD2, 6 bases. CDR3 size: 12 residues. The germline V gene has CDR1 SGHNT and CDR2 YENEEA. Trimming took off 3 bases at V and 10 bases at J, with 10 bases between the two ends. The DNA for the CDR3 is TGTGCCAGCAGCTTTGGGGCGGGAGAGCAGTTCTTC. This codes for CASSFGAGEQFF.